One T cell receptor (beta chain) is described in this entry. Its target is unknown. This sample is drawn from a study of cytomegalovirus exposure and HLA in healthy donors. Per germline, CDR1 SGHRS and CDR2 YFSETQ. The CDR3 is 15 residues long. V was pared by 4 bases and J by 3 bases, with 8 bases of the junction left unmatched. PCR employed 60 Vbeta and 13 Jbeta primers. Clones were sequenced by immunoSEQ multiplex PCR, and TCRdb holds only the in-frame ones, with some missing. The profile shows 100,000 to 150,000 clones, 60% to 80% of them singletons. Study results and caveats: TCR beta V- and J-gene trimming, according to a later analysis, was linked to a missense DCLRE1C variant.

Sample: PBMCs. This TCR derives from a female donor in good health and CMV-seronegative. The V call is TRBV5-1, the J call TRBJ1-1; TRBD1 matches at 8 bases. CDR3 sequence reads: CASSPGGRGDTEAFF. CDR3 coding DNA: TGCGCCAGCAGCCCAGGGGGCCGAGGGGACACTGAAGCTTTCTTT. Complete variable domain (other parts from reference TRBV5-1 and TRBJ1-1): KAGVTQTPRYLIKTRGQQVTLSCSPISGHRSVSWYQQTPGQGLQFLFEYFSETQRNKGNFPGRFSGRQFSNSRSEMNVSTLELGDSALYLCASSPGGRGDTEAFFGQGTRLTVV.